These T cell receptor beta chains were read from a single sample in a study of STAT5B mutations in CD4+ large granular lymphocyte leukemia. Method: immunoSEQ multiplex PCR; TCRdb's copy keeps in-frame clones and lacks some. The sample has about 48,000 clones, roughly 70% seen once; the top ten hold approximately 1.4%. Sequenced material: CD4+ T cells from blood buffy coats. These receptors originate from a human donor in good health. The CDR3 runs from the conserved cysteine through the conserved F or W. D genes are given only for firm matches.

CDR3: CASSLALYGYTF
J: TRBJ1-2
D: .
V: TRBV7-9

CDR3: CASSVAGGLALNEQFF
J: TRBJ2-1
D: TRBD2
V: TRBV9

CDR3: CASSLGLTGGGDEKLFF
J: TRBJ1-4
D: TRBD1
V: TRBV5-4

CDR3: CASSISQGLGFQETQYF
J: TRBJ2-5
D: TRBD2
V: TRBV19

CDR3: CASRSGQGYNSPLHF
J: TRBJ1-6
D: TRBD1
V: TRBV19

CDR3: CASSLTPTSGKLFF
J: TRBJ1-4
D: .
V: TRBV5-1

CDR3: CASRTPGANVLTF
J: TRBJ2-6
D: .
V: TRBV28

CDR3: CASSSPWGGRDKNTEAFF
J: TRBJ1-1
D: .
V: TRBV9

CDR3: CASSVDGRSTDTQYF
J: TRBJ2-3
D: .
V: TRBV9

CDR3: CSVNSYNTGELFF
J: TRBJ2-2
D: .
V: TRBV29-1

CDR3: CASIGTAGVDTQYF
J: TRBJ2-3
D: .
V: TRBV27

CDR3: CAWRAGTSSGNTIYF
J: TRBJ1-3
D: .
V: TRBV30

CDR3: CSVRDNSNQPQHF
J: TRBJ1-5
D: .
V: TRBV29-1

CDR3: CASSYSYPADTQYF
J: TRBJ2-3
D: .
V: TRBV6-5

CDR3: CASSLSETQYF
J: TRBJ2-5
D: .
V: TRBV27

CDR3: CASSLAGTSPYYEQYF
J: TRBJ2-7
D: TRBD2
V: TRBV7-2

CDR3: CASSPNRGGSGNTIYF
J: TRBJ1-3
D: TRBD1
V: TRBV19

CDR3: CASSPDRGQFGELFF
J: TRBJ2-2
D: TRBD1
V: TRBV5-1

CDR3: CASSSGAGPDEQYF
J: TRBJ2-7
D: .
V: TRBV18

CDR3: CASSNGQTEAFF
J: TRBJ1-1
D: .
V: TRBV19